Each of the 11 T cell receptor beta chains below was sequenced from the same sample in a study of technical replicates of blood from several donors (dated by TCRdb to 2017 to 2019). Library preparation used the immunoSEQ multiplex PCR assay. The source is immuneACCESS, and TCRdb retained only in-frame sequences with V and J called. Part of the clones is not carried over; for the studies checked, unresolved V genes explain less than half of this, and the remainder is unexplained. The sample table shows tens of thousands of clones, and around 89% are seen once. Under 0.5% of the sample lies in the top ten. Sequences were obtained from T cells isolated from PBMCs. The source is a human donor in good health.

The chain links TRBV4-3 to TRBJ2-1, with 10 positions matching TRBD2. Trimming removed 1 base from V and 9 bases from J; junction bases left unmatched: 9. The germline V gene has CDR1 LGHNA and CDR2 YSLEER. The CDR3 runs 16 residues. The DNA of the CDR3 is TGCGCCAGCAGCCAAGTCCCCAGCGGGAGGGCGCCTGAGCAGTTCTTC. Residues: CASSQVPSGRAPEQFF.

The chain is built from TRBV7-6 and TRBJ2-7; 7 bases match TRBD1. This CDR3 is 15 amino acids long. The germline V gene encodes CDR1 SGHVS and CDR2 FNYEAQ. After removal of 1 base from V and 1 base from J, the junction contained 4 bases not matched to a gene. CDR3 protein: CASSLGDSPSYEQYF. CDR3 nucleotides: TGTGCCAGCAGCTTAGGGGACAGTCCTTCCTACGAGCAGTACTTC. Complete variable domain (other parts from reference TRBV7-6 and TRBJ2-7): GAGVSQSPRYKVTKRGQDVALRCDPISGHVSLYWYRQALGQGPEFLTYFNYEAQQDKSGLPNDRFSAERPEGSISTLTIQRTEQRDSAMYRCASSLGDSPSYEQYFGPGTRLTVT.

V usage is TRBV5-1 and J usage is TRBJ1-1; no firm D call. V lost 0 bases to trimming and J lost 8 bases, with 11 bases between them. CDR1 and CDR2 (germline): SGHRS, YFSETQ. The CDR3 length is 13 residues. The CDR3: CASSLDSMKEAFF. The DNA for the CDR3 is TGCGCCAGCAGCTTGGATTCTATGAAAGAAGCTTTCTTT.

The rearrangement uses TRBV18 and TRBJ1-2, with a tentative D call TRBD1 (5 bases). The CDR3 length is 14 residues. The V end lost 0 bases, the J end lost 8 bases, and 13 bases lay between the germline ends. Germline V gene lookup returns CDR1 KGHSH and CDR2 LQKENI. The CDR3 DNA follows: TGTGCCAGCTCACCACCGCTCAGGGTAGAGGGCTACACCTTC. Its translation is CASSPPLRVEGYTF.

The chain has TRBV25-1 and TRBJ1-5, with 7 positions matching TRBD1. The germline V gene has CDR1 MGHDK and CDR2 SYGVNS. The CDR3 spans 14 residues. V was pared by 5 bases and J by 0 bases, with 1 base of the junction left unmatched. This CDR3 reads CASSSGGSNQPQHF. In DNA, the CDR3 is TGTGCCAGCAGTTCAGGGGGTAGCAATCAGCCCCAGCATTTT.

This clone was found a few times. The J gene is TRBJ1-4, the V gene TRBV19; tentatively, D is TRBD1 (6 bases). Trimming removed 6 bases at V and 7 bases at J, with 9 bases between. This CDR3 has 12 amino acids. Germline-derived CDR1 and CDR2 are LNHDA and SQIVND (reference sequence). In DNA form, the CDR3 reads TGTGCCAGTAGACAGGGTTTTGAAAAACTGTTTTTT. Protein: CASRQGFEKLFF.

As regards this clone: This CDR3 is also generated by other DNA sequences in the sample. The chain combines TRBV9 with TRBJ1-5; no clear D gene. The CDR3 sequence is 14 residues long. Trimming took off 0 bases at V and 4 bases at J, with 8 bases between the two ends. Per the germline V gene, CDR1 is SGDLS and CDR2 is YYNGEE. CDR3 sequence reads: CASSVGGGNQPQHF. Here the CDR3 DNA reads TGTGCCAGCAGCGTAGGAGGAGGGAATCAGCCCCAGCATTTT.

V usage is TRBV5-8 and J usage is TRBJ1-1; TRBD1 aligns across 9 bases. The CDR3 runs 14 residues. In germline, CDR1 is SGHTS, CDR2 YDEGEE. V gave up 5 bases and J gave up 5 bases; unmatched junction bases: 7. The DNA for the CDR3 is TGTGCCAGCAGTCACAGGGGGCGTGGTACTGAAGCTTTCTTT. It is translated as CASSHRGRGTEAFF.

The chain has TRBV7-2 and TRBJ2-5; perhaps TRBD2 as D (6 bases). Germline CDR1 SGHTA, CDR2 FQGNSA. This CDR3 is built from 15 residues. Deletions cut 0 bases from V and 5 bases from J, with 13 bases between. The CDR3 protein is CASSLAPGARETQYF. CDR3 nucleotides: TGTGCCAGCAGCTTAGCCCCGGGAGCCCGGGAGACCCAGTACTTC.

The sample holds one count of this clone. The rearrangement links TRBV4-1 to TRBJ2-1, with TRBD1 as a possible D gene (5 bases). With 1 base removed from V and 7 bases from J, the gap between germline ends came to 17 bases. Germline-derived CDR1 and CDR2 are MGHRA and YSYEKL. CDR3 length: 16 residues. The CDR3 region has the DNA TGCGCCAGCAGCCAAGGACACGAGACAGAAAAGAATGAGCAGTTCTTC. This encodes CASSQGHETEKNEQFF.

The chain has TRBV19 and TRBJ2-2; 8 bases match TRBD1. Germline V gene sequence: CDR1 LNHDA, CDR2 SQIVND (reference sequence). The CDR3 covers 18 residues. J lost 4 bases, V lost 7 bases, and 17 bases had no gene match. CDR3: CASTRGTGRSGSTGELFF. The CDR3, as DNA: TGTGCCAGTACCCGAGGGACAGGACGTTCTGGTAGCACCGGGGAGCTGTTTTTT.